One and the same sample provided the 26 T cell receptor beta chains below, sequenced in a study of STAT3 mutations in large granular lymphocyte leukemia. The repertoire was sequenced with immunoSEQ multiplex PCR; TCRdb's copy has only in-frame clones and lacks some. The sample includes more than 10,000 clones, 88% of them seen just once. These receptors have no identified antigens. Study-wide results and caveats: At least one immunodominant TCR beta clonotype appeared in every T-cell large granular lymphocyte leukemia patient.

The sequencing input was PBMCs. The source is a human donor with T large granular lymphocyte leukemia. Some clones in this sample may be carry-over from other donors' samples.

The chain couples TRBV5-1 to TRBJ1-1, with unresolved D. Germline lookup yields CDR1 SGHRS and CDR2 YFSETQ. Trimming took off 2 bases at V and 5 bases at J, with 10 bases between the two ends. The CDR3 runs to 13 residues. For the CDR3, the DNA is TGCGCCAGCAGCTTCGGCGAAACGACTGAAGCTTTCTTT. Amino acid sequence: CASSFGETTEAFF.

The genes are TRBV6-1 and TRBJ2-5; TRBD2 agrees at 9 bases. This CDR3 has 14 residues. CDR1 is MNHNS and CDR2 is SASEGT in the germline V gene. Losses at the gene ends were 7 bases for V and 6 bases for J; bases not matched to a gene: 9. CDR3 sequence: CASTASGEVKTQYF. The DNA of the CDR3 is TGTGCCAGCACGGCTAGCGGGGAGGTAAAGACCCAGTACTTC.

The CDR3 DNA sequence: TGTGCCAGCAGCTTAGCGACAGGGGGCTTATCGGCCCAGCATTTT. This translates into CASSLATGGLSAQHF. The V call is TRBV7-2, the J call TRBJ1-5; 10 bases fit TRBD1. From germline, CDR1 is SGHTA and CDR2 FQGNSA. V lost 0 bases and J lost 11; bases outside the gene matches: 7. The CDR3 length is 15 residues.

This chain joins TRBV30 and TRBJ1-4; 7 nucleotides match TRBD1. From germline, CDR1 is GTSNPN and CDR2 SVGIG (reference sequence). V lost 5 bases, J lost 6 bases, and 6 bases stayed unmatched. The CDR3 length is 13 residues. CDR3: CAWAGTVDEKLFF. DNA of the CDR3: TGTGCCTGGGCCGGGACAGTGGATGAAAAACTGTTTTTT.

This clone appeared once. V is TRBV28 and J is TRBJ2-7, with 8 bases fitting TRBD1. The V segment lost 5 bases and the J segment 2 bases; nucleotides outside the gene matches: 5. Germline assignment: CDR1 MDHEN and CDR2 SYDVKM. The CDR3 is 14 residues long. The CDR3 DNA reads as TGTGCCAGCAGTACAGGGGGTCAAACCTACGAGCAGTACGTC. Residues: CASSTGGQTYEQYV.

The chain is built from TRBV10-3 and TRBJ2-5; D uncertain. Trimming removed 4 bases at V and 5 bases at J, with 8 bases between. The V gene's germline CDR1 is ENHRY and CDR2 SYGVKD. The CDR3 spans 12 residues. CDR3 coding DNA: TGTGCCATCAGTGGGACCGGGGAGACCCAGTACTTC. This encodes CAISGTGETQYF.

This rearrangement joins TRBV4-1 to TRBJ1-5, with D unclear. The CDR3 contains 15 residues. Looked up from germline, CDR1 is MGHRA and CDR2 is YSYEKL. Trimming shortened V by 0 bases and J by 5 bases, and 11 bases separated the two germline ends. For the CDR3, the DNA is TGCGCCAGCAGCCAAGACGGGCGGGGTTATCAGCCCCAGCATTTT. Encoded protein: CASSQDGRGYQPQHF.

This chain joins TRBV19 and TRBJ1-1; TRBD1 matches 8 bases. The CDR3 loop spans 13 amino acids. The germline V gene has CDR1 LNHDA and CDR2 SQIVND (reference sequence). Germline trimming cut 4 bases from V and 6 bases from J; bases unmatched to any gene: 4. As DNA, the CDR3 is TGTGCCAGTAGTAGAGACAGGGGCGCTGAAGCTTTCTTT. Translated, it gives CASSRDRGAEAFF.

V is TRBV7-3 and J is TRBJ2-2; 7 nucleotides agree with TRBD1. CDR1 is SGHTA, CDR2 FQGTGA, per germline. This CDR3 is 15 amino acids long. J lost 0 bases, V lost 4 bases, and 2 bases had no gene match. CDR3 region: CASSSDRANTGELFF. CDR3 bases: TGTGCCAGCAGCTCAGACAGGGCGAACACCGGGGAGCTGTTTTTT.

The genes are TRBV15 and TRBJ2-7; 9 bases align to TRBD1. The CDR3 contains 15 residues. Germline CDR1 reads LNHNV; CDR2 reads YYDKDF (reference sequence). With 9 bases clipped from V and 1 base from J, the junction kept 10 bases outside the gene matches. The CDR3 protein is CATTPGQGLSYEQYF. The CDR3 region has the DNA TGTGCCACTACTCCGGGACAGGGTTTGTCCTACGAGCAGTACTTC.

This chain links TRBV5-1 with TRBJ2-1; possibly TRBD2 for D (5 bases). Trimming removed 4 bases at V and 8 bases at J, with 13 bases between. Germline assignment: CDR1 SGHRS and CDR2 YFSETQ. This CDR3 contains 13 residues. CDR3 protein: CASSPIGVHEQFF. The CDR3 region has the DNA TGCGCCAGCAGCCCTATCGGGGTACATGAGCAGTTCTTC.

This clone has just one count. This chain connects TRBV18 to TRBJ2-3, with D uncertain. The CDR3 has 14 amino acids. V was cut by 3 bases and J by 6 bases, with 13 bases left in between. CDR1 is KGHSH, CDR2 LQKENI, per germline. CDR3 loop: CASSPQASADTQYF. DNA for the CDR3: TGTGCCAGCTCACCTCAAGCCAGCGCGGATACGCAGTATTTT.

The chain uses TRBV20-1 and TRBJ2-7; 7 nucleotides agree with TRBD2. Germline assignment: CDR1 DFQATT and CDR2 SNEGSKA (reference sequence). J was trimmed by 4 bases and V by 8 bases; bases with no gene match: 5. The CDR3 has 11 amino acids. DNA of the CDR3: TGCAGTCCCCTAGCGGAATACGAGCAGTACTTC. Translation: CSPLAEYEQYF.

V is TRBV28 and J is TRBJ2-7; TRBD2 aligns across 9 bases. The V segment lost 6 bases and the J segment 6 bases; nucleotides outside the gene matches: 9. Germline V gives CDR1 MDHEN, CDR2 SYDVKM. The CDR3 contains 14 residues. In nucleotides, the CDR3 is TGTGCCAGCAGGGGGTTTGCGGGGGGGGTCGAGCAGTACGTC. It codes for CASRGFAGGVEQYV.

V is TRBV19 and J is TRBJ1-5; weak D call: TRBD1 (6 bases). This CDR3 is built from 18 residues. The V and J ends lost 5 bases and 2 bases respectively, with 22 bases between them. Germline loops: CDR1 LNHDA, CDR2 SQIVND (reference sequence). CDR3 nucleotides: TGTGCCAGTAGTCCCTTACCCCTCACGGGGGGCCGCAATCAGCCCCAGCATTTT. Translated, it gives CASSPLPLTGGRNQPQHF.

This rearrangement joins TRBV28 to TRBJ1-2; D gene unclear. Germline V CDR1 and CDR2: MDHEN, SYDVKM. Trimming took 4 bases from V and 5 from J, leaving 11 bases between them. This CDR3 has 13 amino acids. The CDR3 loop is CASSSPALYGYTF. Written as DNA, the CDR3 is TGTGCCAGCAGTTCCCCGGCCCTATATGGCTACACCTTC.

The rearrangement links TRBV18 to TRBJ1-1; D ambiguous. V lost 2 bases, J lost 7 bases, and 11 bases lay in between. Germline V gene lookup returns CDR1 KGHSH and CDR2 LQKENI. CDR3 length equals 13 residues. This CDR3 reads CASSPGRRSEAFF. Here the CDR3 DNA reads TGTGCCAGCTCACCAGGAAGGCGGAGTGAAGCTTTCTTT.

The chain has TRBV7-2 and TRBJ2-3, with D hard to call. V lost 4 bases and J 0 bases, leaving 8 bases between the germline ends. The CDR3 sequence is 14 residues long. The germline V gene encodes CDR1 SGHTA and CDR2 FQGNSA. CDR3: CASSWQVSTDTQYF. CDR3 DNA: TGTGCCAGCAGCTGGCAGGTTAGCACAGATACGCAGTATTTT.

The chain has TRBV7-9 and TRBJ1-1, with D unresolved. Trimming cost V 5 bases and J 1 base, with 11 bases left between them. Germline loops: CDR1 SEHNR, CDR2 FQNEAQ (reference sequence). CDR3 length: 14 amino acids. The CDR3 DNA sequence: TGTGCCAGCAGCGCTAACCGACAGAACACTGAAGCTTTCTTT. This sequence encodes CASSANRQNTEAFF.

The chain links TRBV27 to TRBJ1-5, with TRBD1 identical over 7 bases. Losses at the gene ends were 0 bases for V and 3 bases for J; bases not matched to a gene: 5. This CDR3 is 16 amino acids long. Per the germline V gene, CDR1 is MNHEY and CDR2 is SMNVEV (reference sequence). The CDR3 here is CASSLSRQGPNQPQHF. In nucleotides, the CDR3 is TGTGCCAGCAGTTTATCGCGACAGGGCCCCAATCAGCCCCAGCATTTT.

The chain uses TRBV12-5 and TRBJ1-1; unclear D gene. V dropped 3 bases and J dropped 5 bases, with 13 bases sitting between them. This CDR3 has 14 amino acids. Germline lookup yields CDR1 LGHNT and CDR2 FRNRAP. The CDR3 DNA is TGTGCTAGTGGTTTCGACGCCCCTCCTACTGAAGCTTTCTTT. As protein: CASGFDAPPTEAFF.

The genes are TRBV7-2 and TRBJ1-5; the D is unclear. Germline V gene sequence: CDR1 SGHTA, CDR2 FQGNSA. This CDR3 comprises 12 residues. Trimming shortened V by 3 bases and J by 4 bases, and 4 bases separated the two germline ends. The CDR3 nucleotides are TGTGCCAGCAGCTTCGGGAATCAGCCCCAGCATTTT. Amino acids: CASSFGNQPQHF.

The chain is built from TRBV19 and TRBJ1-3; D remains unclear. Germline lookup yields CDR1 LNHDA and CDR2 SQIVND (reference sequence). V lost 5 bases and J 3 bases, leaving 14 bases between the germline ends. This CDR3 has 15 amino acids. The CDR3 reads CASSSDITFGNTIYF. The CDR3 region has the DNA TGTGCCAGTAGTTCCGACATCACTTTTGGAAACACCATATATTTT.

The chain combines TRBV2 with TRBJ1-1; D uncertain. This CDR3 has 13 residues. Trimming removed 3 bases at V and 5 bases at J, with 10 bases between. Germline-derived CDR1 and CDR2 are SNHLY and FYNNEI. CDR3: CASSDLQETEAFF. Here the CDR3 DNA reads TGTGCCAGCAGTGACCTTCAGGAGACTGAAGCTTTCTTT.

This rearrangement joins TRBV10-2 to TRBJ1-4, with D possibly being TRBD1 (6 bases). The V end lost 3 bases, the J end lost 6 bases, and 11 bases lay between the germline ends. The CDR3 is 14 amino acids. Germline assignment: CDR1 WSHSY and CDR2 SAAADI. The CDR3 nucleotides are TGCGCCAGCAGTGATACAGGGTGGGATGAAAAACTGTTTTTT. Translating gives CASSDTGWDEKLFF.

The chain joins TRBV7-9 to TRBJ1-1; 7 nucleotides align to TRBD1. J gave up 0 bases and V 8 bases, and 9 bases lay outside the gene matches. Germline values: CDR1 SEHNR, CDR2 FQNEAQ (reference sequence). The CDR3 totals 15 residues. As DNA, the CDR3 is TGTGCCAGCCTTCCAGGGGGGGGCTTGAACACTGAAGCTTTCTTT. Translating it yields CASLPGGGLNTEAFF.